The sequence of this T cell receptor beta chain was determined in a study of blood T cell repertoires in COVID-19. Overall study: Specimens from acute and convalescent COVID-19 originated in the United States, Italy and Spain. Sources were T cells, B-cell-depleted T cells, or PBMCs; the material itself was cDNA or gDNA.

Under the authors' procedure: Reference gene primer amplification in the assay estimated nucleated cell counts. Measured with immunoSEQ multiplex PCR; TCRdb has only the in-frame clones, and not every one. The DNA was the basis for D and trimming; V, J and clone size are from that table. The table shows 110,000 to 150,000 clones, with about nine tenths occurring only once. In this sample, this clone turned up a few times. The specimen sequenced was peripheral blood. The sequence derives from a man aged 50-59 years with active or convalescent COVID-19.

The DNA for the CDR3 is TGTGCTAGTGGTTTGACGGGACAGAGACCCTACGAGCAGTACTTC. It encodes CASGLTGQRPYEQYF. The chain links TRBV12-5 to TRBJ2-7, with 7 bases identical to TRBD1. With V trimmed by 2 bases and J by 2 bases, 6 bases remained unmatched. Germline-derived CDR1 and CDR2 are LGHNT and FRNRAP. The CDR3 is 15 amino acids.